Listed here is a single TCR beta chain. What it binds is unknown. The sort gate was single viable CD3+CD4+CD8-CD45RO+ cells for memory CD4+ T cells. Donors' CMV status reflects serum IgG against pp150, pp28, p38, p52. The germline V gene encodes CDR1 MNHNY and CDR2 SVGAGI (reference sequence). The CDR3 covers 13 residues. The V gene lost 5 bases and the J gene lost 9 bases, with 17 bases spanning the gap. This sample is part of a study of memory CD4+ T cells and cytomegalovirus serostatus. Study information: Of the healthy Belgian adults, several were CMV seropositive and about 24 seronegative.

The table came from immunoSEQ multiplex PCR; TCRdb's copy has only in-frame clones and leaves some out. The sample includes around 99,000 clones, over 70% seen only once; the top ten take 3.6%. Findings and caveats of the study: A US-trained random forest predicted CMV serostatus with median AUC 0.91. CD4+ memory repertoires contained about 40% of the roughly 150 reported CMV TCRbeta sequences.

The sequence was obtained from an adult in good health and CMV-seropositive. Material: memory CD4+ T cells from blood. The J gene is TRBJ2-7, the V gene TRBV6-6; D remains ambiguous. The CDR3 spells CASSPPTGGGQYF. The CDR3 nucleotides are TGTGCCAGCAGTCCTCCAACGGGCGGTGGGCAGTACTTC.